This T cell receptor beta chain was observed in a study of T cell repertoires in cytomegalovirus infection (dated by TCRdb to about 2019). Context from the whole study: The peptide stimulations were aimed at well-studied HLA-B-restricted epitopes as well as recently identified HLA-C-restricted CMV epitopes, whose presentation resists viral immunomodulation. The HLA type of each donor mattered for the analysis, because public TCR beta signatures pointed to carriage of CMV infection along with the matching HLA type. Points the paper makes about the study in general: The ex vivo response was dominated by HLA-C-restricted CMV-specific TCR beta clonotypes, which also provided the single most frequent clonotype in two of eight donors. Carriers of CMV infection plus the relevant HLA type were discriminated by the cumulative frequency of public TCR beta family members in the study cohort and in an independent approximately 350-donor cohort.

With respect to this clonotype: This clone's antigen is unknown. The sample holds no much larger clone one base away, and base qualities are not on file.

What the treatment or condition label conveys for this sample: in vitro stimulation with specific CMV peptide epitopes to enrich CMV-specific T cells. The CDR3 covers 17 residues, taking in both the cysteine and the phenylalanine. Just CDR3 DNA is preserved here, 51 bases in frame from base 1. The germline V gene specifies SNHLY as CDR1 and FYNNEI as CDR2. Unmatched junction bases come to 13, with V trimmed by 2 bases and J by 7 bases. Reads for this sample came from an Illumina HiSeq 1500. TCRdb reprocessing: public reads trimmed at Q25 with fastp, clones called with MiXCR, in-frame beta chains kept. Every CDR3 protein is listed once, alongside the most common genes and DNA of its rows. The sample profile shows approximately 340,000 distinct CDR3 sequences; just under 30% of them were found once. The ten largest clones take up over 15% of the sample.

The material sequenced was cultured PBMCs, taken from culture after CMV antigen stimulation. The chain is assembled from TRBV2 and TRBJ2-1; TRBD2 matches 8 bases in the middle. The clonotype comes from a human donor in good health (CMV status not recorded). Some clones in this sample may be carry-over from other donors' samples. The CDR3 reads CASSETPRREAGNEQFF. The DNA sequence is as follows: TGTGCCAGCAGTGAAACCCCCAGGCGGGAGGCGGGGAATGAGCAGTTCTTC. The variable domain in full, with residues beyond the CDR3 obtained from the reference TRBV2 and TRBJ2-1 genes, is EPEVTQTPSHQVTQMGQEVILRCVPISNHLYFYWYRQILGQKVEFLVSFYNNEISEKSEIFDDQFSVERPDGSNFTLKIRSTKLEDSAMYFCASSETPRREAGNEQFFGPGTRLTVL.